This T cell receptor beta chain was recorded in a study of T cells in tuberculosis. Method: immunoSEQ multiplex PCR; TCRdb's copy keeps in-frame clones and lacks some. The table records some 30,000 clones, 85% to 95% of them present only once. Trimming shortened V by 0 bases and J by 4 bases, and 16 bases separated the two germline ends. The CDR3 contains 16 residues. Germline V gene sequence: CDR1 SGHRS, CDR2 YFSETQ. This clonotype originated in a donor aged 10 to 29 with latent tuberculosis or without tuberculosis infection. Some clones in this sample may be carry-over from other donors' samples. The chain links TRBV5-1 to TRBJ1-1; possible D gene TRBD1, 5 bases. The sequenced sample consisted of PBMCs. The CDR3, as DNA: TGCGCCAGCAGCTTGGGACAGACAACGACTCCCACTGAAGCTTTCTTT. Translation: CASSLGQTTTPTEAFF.